This T cell receptor (beta chain) is drawn from a study of blood T cell repertoires in COVID-19. Germline values: CDR1 SGHVS, CDR2 FQNEAQ. This CDR3 contains 18 residues. J was trimmed by 8 bases and V by 5 bases; bases with no gene match: 18. This table comes from immunoSEQ multiplex PCR, and its TCRdb copy is limited to in-frame clones, with some not included. Of 50,000 or so clones listed, over 80% are singletons. Specimen: peripheral blood. The clonotype comes from a man aged 55-75 years with active COVID-19. The chain is built from TRBV7-8 and TRBJ2-1; 10 nucleotides line up with TRBD1. The CDR3 bases are TGTGCCAGCAGCCTCGTAGTGGGCTCTGGACAGGGGGGCGATGAGCAGTTCTTC. It yields the protein CASSLVVGSGQGGDEQFF.